This TCR beta chain was found in a study of human thymus T cells. The CDR3 covers 15 residues. The germline gives CDR1 GTSNPN, CDR2 SVGIG (reference sequence). V was clipped by 1 base and J by 0 bases; unmatched bases: 3. TCRdb's table, derived via immunoSEQ multiplex PCR, lists solely in-frame clones and lacks some. The sample records tens of thousands of clones, nearly 95% being singletons. During surgery, about 0.5-1 mL peripheral blood was drawn from four of eight donors. The chain is built from TRBV30 and TRBJ2-7; 10 bases fit TRBD1. The sample taken for sequencing was blood. The receptor was derived from a boy in the first two years of life with a congenital heart defect but otherwise immunologically healthy. The CDR3 bases are TGTGCCTGGAGTGGGACAGGGGGGTACTCCTACGAGCAGTACTTC. Translating gives CAWSGTGGYSYEQYF. Using reference TRBV30 and TRBJ2-7 for the parts outside the CDR3, the full variable domain is SQTIHQWPATLVQPVGSPLSLECTVEGTSNPNLYWYRQAAGRGLQLLFYSVGIGQISSEVPQNLSASRPQDRQFILSSKKLLLSDSGFYLCAWSGTGGYSYEQYFGPGTRLTVT.